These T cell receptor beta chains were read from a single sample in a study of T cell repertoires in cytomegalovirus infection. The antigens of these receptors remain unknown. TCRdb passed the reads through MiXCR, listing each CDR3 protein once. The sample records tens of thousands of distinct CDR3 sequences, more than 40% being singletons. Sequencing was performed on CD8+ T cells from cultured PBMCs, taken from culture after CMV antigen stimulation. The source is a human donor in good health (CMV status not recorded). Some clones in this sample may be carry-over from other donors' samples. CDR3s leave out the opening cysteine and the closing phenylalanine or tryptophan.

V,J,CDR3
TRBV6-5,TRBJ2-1,ASSYSMGNLF
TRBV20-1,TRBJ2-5,SARDGRLAGELQETQY
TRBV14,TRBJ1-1,ASSQDIGTLNTEAF
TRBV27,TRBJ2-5,ASGGGLAGVDQY
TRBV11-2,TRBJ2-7,ASSSPVRGRPYEQY
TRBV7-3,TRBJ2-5,ASSTLGRGEETQY
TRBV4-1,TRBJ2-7,ASSQEGGTDYEQY
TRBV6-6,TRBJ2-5,ASSYEPALGTVGQETQY
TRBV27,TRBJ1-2,ASSATPGQGSGYT
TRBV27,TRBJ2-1,ASSFWRGGPNEQF
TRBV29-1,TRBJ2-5,SVGLAGYQETQY
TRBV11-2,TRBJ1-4,ASSRGPSTTNEKLF
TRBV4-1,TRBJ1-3,ASSQDQGEPNTIY
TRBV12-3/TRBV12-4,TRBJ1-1,ASRKVNTEAF
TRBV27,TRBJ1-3,ASSSRLGTGNTIY
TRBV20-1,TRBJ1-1,SAMDSPNTEAF